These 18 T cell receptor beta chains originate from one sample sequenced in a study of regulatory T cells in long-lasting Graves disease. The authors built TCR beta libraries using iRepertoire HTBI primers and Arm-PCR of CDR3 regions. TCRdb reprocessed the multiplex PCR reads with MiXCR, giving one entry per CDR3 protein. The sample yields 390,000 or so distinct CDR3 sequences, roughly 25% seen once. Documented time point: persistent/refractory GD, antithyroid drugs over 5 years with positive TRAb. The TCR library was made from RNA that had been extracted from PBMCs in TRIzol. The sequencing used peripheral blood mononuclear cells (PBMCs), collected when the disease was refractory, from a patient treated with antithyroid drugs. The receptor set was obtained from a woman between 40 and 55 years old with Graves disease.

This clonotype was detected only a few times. CDR3 residues: CASSQPGLASYNEQFF. CDR3 sequence (DNA): TGTGCCAGCAGTCAGCCGGGACTAGCGTCCTACAATGAGCAGTTCTTC. The rearrangement joins TRBV28 to TRBJ2-1, with 10 bases lining up with TRBD2. J was trimmed by 1 base and V by 5 bases; bases with no gene match: 5. The CDR3 is 16 amino acids. Per the germline V gene, CDR1 is MDHEN and CDR2 is SYDVKM.

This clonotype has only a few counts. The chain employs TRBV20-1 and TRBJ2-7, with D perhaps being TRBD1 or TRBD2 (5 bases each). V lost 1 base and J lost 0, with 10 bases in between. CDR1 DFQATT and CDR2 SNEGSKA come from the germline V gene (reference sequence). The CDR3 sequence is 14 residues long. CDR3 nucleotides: TGCAGTGCTAGAGCCGGGACGTACTCCTACGAGCAGTACTTC. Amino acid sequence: CSARAGTYSYEQYF.

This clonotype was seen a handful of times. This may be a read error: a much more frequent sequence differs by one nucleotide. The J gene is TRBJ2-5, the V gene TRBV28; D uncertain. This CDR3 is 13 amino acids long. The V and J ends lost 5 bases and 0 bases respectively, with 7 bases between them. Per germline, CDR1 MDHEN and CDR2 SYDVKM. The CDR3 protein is CASSTPDQETQYF. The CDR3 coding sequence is TGTGCCAGCAGTACACCCGACCAAGAGACCCAGTACTTC.

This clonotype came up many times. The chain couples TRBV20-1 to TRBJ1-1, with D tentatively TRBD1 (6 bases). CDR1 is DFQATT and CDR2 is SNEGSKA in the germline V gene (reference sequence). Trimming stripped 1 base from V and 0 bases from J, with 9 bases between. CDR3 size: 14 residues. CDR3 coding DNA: TGCAGTGCTAGAGCAGGGGACTTGAACACTGAAGCTTTCTTT. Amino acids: CSARAGDLNTEAFF.

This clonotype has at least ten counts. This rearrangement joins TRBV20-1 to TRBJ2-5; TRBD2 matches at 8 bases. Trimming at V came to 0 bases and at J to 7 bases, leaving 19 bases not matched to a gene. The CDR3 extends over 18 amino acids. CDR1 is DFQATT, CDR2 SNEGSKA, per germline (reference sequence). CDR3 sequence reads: CSARDLPRLDGRGGTQYF. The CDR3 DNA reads TGCAGTGCTAGAGATCTCCCTCGACTTGACGGGAGGGGGGGGACCCAGTACTTC.

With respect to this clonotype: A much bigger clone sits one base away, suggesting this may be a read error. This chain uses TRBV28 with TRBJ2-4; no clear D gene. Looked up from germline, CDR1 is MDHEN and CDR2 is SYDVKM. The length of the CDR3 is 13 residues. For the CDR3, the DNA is TGTGCCAGCATAGGCGCAGCCAAAAACATTCAGCACTTC. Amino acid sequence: CASIGAAKNIQHF.

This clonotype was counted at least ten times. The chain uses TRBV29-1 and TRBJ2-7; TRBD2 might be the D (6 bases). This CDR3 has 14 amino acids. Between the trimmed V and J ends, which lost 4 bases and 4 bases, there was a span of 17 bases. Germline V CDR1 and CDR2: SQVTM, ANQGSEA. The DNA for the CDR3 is TGCAGCGTTGGTTCGGCGGGGCCCCCGTACGAGCAGTACTTC. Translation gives CSVGSAGPPYEQYF.

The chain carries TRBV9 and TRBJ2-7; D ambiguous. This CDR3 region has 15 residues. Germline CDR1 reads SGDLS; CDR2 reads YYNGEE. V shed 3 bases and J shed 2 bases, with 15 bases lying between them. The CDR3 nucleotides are TGTGCCAGCAGCGCGGGCCAGGCCGCCGCCTACGAGCAGTACTTC. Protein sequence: CASSAGQAAAYEQYF.

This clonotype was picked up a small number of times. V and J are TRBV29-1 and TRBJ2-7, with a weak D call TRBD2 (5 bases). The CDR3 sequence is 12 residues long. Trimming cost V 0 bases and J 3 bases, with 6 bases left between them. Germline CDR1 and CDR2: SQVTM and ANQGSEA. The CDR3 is CSVEEGSYEQYF. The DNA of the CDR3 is TGCAGCGTTGAAGAGGGGAGCTACGAGCAGTACTTC.

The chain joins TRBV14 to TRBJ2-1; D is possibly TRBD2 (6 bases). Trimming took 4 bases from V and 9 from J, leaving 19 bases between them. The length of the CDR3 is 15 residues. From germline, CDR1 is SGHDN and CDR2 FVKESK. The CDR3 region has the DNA TGTGCCAGCAGCCCAAGTCCAGGGAGGTGGGGTGAGCAGTTCTTC. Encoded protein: CASSPSPGRWGEQFF.

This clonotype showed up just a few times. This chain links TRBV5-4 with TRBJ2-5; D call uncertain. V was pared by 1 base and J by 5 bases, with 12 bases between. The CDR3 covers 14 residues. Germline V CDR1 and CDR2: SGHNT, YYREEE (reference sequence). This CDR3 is CASSLIATGETQYF. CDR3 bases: TGTGCCAGCAGCTTGATCGCGACGGGTGAGACCCAGTACTTC.

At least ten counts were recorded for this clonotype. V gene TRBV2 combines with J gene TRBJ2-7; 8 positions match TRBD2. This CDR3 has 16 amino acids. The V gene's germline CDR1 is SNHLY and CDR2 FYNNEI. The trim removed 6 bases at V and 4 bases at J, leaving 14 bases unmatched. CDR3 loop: CASRGPRAGVRYEQYF. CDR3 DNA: TGTGCCAGCAGGGGCCCTCGAGCGGGGGTCCGTTACGAGCAGTACTTC.

The CDR3 sequence is CSAVLTRNTEAFF. The CDR3 coding sequence is TGCAGTGCTGTCCTCACTAGGAACACTGAAGCTTTCTTT. The chain recombines TRBV20-1 with TRBJ1-1; no clear D gene. With 5 bases removed from V and 1 base from J, the gap between germline ends came to 11 bases. CDR1 DFQATT and CDR2 SNEGSKA come from the germline V gene (reference sequence). The CDR3 contains 13 residues.

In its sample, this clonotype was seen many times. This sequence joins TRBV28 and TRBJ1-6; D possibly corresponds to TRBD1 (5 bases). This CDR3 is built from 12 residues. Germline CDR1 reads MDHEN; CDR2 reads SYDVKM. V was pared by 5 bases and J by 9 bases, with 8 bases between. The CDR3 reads CASSRDRSPLHF. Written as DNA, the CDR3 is TGTGCCAGCAGTCGGGACCGTTCACCCCTCCACTTT.

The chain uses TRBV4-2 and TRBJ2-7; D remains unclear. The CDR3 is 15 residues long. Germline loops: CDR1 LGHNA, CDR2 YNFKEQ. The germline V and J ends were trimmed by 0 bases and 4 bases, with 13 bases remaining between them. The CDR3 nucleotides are TGTGCCAGCAGCCAAGAATGGGTTCGCAATTACGAGCAGTACTTC. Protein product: CASSQEWVRNYEQYF.

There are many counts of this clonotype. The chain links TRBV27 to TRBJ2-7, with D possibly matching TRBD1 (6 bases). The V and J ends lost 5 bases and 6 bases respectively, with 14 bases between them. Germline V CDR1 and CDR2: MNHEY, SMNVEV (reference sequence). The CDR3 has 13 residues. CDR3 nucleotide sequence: TGTGCCAGCAGTCGAACGCCCAGGGGCGAGCAGTACTTC. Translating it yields CASSRTPRGEQYF.

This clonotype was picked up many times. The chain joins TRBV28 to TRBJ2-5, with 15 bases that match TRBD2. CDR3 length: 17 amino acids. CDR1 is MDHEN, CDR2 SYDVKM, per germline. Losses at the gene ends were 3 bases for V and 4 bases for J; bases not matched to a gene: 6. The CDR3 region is CASSLSRTSGRGETQYF. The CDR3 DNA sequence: TGTGCCAGCAGTTTGTCGAGGACTAGCGGGAGGGGAGAGACCCAGTACTTC. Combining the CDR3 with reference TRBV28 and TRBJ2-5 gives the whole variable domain DVKVTQSSRYLVKRTGEKVFLECVQDMDHENMFWYRQDPGLGLRLIYFSYDVKMKEKGDIPEGYSVSREKKERFSLILESASTNQTSMYLCASSLSRTSGRGETQYFGPGTRLLVL.

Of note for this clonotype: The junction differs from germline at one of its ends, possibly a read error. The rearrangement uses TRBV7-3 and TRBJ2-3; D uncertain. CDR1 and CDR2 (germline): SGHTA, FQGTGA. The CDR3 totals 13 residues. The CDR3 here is CASSESFSDTQYF. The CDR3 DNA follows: TGTGCCAGCAGCGAATCATTTTCCGATACGCAATATTTT.